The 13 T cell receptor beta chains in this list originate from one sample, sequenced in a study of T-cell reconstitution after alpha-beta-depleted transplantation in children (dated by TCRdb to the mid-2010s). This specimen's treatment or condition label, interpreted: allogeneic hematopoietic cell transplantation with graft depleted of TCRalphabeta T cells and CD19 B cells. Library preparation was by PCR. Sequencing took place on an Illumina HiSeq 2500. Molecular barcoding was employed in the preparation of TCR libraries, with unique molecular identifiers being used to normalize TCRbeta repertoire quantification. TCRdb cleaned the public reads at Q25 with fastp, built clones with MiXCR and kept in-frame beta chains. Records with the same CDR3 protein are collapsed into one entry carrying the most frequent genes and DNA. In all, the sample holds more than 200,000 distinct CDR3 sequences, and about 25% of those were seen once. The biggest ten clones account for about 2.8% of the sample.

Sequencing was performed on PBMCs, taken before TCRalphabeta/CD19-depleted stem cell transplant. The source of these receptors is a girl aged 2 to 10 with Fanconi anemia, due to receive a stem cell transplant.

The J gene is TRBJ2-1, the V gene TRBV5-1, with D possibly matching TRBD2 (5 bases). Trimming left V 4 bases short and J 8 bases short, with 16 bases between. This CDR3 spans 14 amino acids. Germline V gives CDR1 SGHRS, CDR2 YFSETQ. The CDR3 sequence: CASSLRTDRYEQFF. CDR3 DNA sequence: TGCGCCAGCAGCCTACGGACTGATCGGTATGAGCAGTTCTTC.

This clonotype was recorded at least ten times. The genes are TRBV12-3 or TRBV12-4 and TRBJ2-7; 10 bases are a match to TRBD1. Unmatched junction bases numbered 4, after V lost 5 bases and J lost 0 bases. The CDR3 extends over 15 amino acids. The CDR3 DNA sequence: TGTGCCAGCAGTCCGAGGACAGGGGGCTCCTACGAGCAGTACTTC. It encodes CASSPRTGGSYEQYF.

The CDR3 DNA sequence: TGTGCCAGCATGAAGGGCTGGGGGGCCACCACTCACACAGATACGCAGTATTTT. It specifies CASMKGWGATTHTDTQYF. The rearrangement joins TRBV7-6 to TRBJ2-3; D possibly matches TRBD1 or TRBD2 (6 bases each). The CDR3 has 18 amino acids. Germline V gene sequence: CDR1 SGHVS, CDR2 FNYEAQ. V was trimmed by 7 bases and J by 2 bases, leaving 25 bases between them.

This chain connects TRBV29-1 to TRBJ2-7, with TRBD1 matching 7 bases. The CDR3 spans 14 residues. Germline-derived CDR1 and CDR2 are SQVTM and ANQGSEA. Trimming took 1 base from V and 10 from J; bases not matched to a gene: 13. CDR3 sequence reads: CSVEALSTGRYQYF. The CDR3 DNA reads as TGCAGCGTTGAAGCTCTATCGACAGGGCGCTATCAGTACTTC.

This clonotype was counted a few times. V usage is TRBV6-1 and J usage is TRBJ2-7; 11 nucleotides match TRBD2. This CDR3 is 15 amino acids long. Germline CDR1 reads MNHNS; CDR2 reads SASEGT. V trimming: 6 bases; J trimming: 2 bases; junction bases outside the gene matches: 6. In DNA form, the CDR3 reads TGTGCCAGCAGAATCGGACTAGCGGGTACCTACGAGCAGTACTTC. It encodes CASRIGLAGTYEQYF.

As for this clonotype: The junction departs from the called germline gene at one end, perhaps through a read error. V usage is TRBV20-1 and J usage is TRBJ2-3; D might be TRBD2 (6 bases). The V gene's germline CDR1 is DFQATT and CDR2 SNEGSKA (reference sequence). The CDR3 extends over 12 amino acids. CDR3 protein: CSAGDPGEWQYF. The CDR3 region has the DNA TGCAGTGCTGGAGATCCGGGGGAGTGGCAGTATTTT.

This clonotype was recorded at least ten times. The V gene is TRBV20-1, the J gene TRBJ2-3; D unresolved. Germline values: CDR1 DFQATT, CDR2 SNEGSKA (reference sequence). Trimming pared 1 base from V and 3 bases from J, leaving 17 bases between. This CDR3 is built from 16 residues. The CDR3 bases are TGCAGTGCTAGAGTCGGACGTTCCGACCCAACAGATACGCAGTATTTT. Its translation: CSARVGRSDPTDTQYF.

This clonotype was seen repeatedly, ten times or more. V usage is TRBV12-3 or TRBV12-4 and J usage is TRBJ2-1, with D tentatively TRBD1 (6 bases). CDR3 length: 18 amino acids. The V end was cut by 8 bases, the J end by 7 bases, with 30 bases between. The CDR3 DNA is TGTGCCAGCGGCCTCCTACACATGACAGGATCCTTGGGGAATGAGCAGTTCTTC. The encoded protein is CASGLLHMTGSLGNEQFF.

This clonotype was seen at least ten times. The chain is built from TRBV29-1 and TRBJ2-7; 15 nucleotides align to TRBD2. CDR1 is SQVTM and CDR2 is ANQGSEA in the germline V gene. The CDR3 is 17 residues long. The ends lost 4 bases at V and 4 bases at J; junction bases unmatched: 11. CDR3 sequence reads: CSVGGRTSGRAGYEQYF. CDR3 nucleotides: TGCAGCGTTGGAGGGAGGACTAGCGGGAGGGCCGGTTACGAGCAGTACTTC.

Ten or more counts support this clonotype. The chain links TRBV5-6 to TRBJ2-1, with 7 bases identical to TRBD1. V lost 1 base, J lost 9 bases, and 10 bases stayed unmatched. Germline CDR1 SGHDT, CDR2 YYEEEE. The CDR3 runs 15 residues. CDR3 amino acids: CASSLRGGKDTEQFF. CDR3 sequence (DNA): TGTGCCAGCAGCTTGAGAGGGGGCAAAGATACTGAGCAGTTCTTC.

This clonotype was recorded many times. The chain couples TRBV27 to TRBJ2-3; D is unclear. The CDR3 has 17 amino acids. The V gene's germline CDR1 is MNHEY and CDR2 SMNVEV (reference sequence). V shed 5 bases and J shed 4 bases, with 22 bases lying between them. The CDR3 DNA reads TGTGCCAGCAGTCCCCCTCAAGTGGGAATTCATCCAGATACGCAGTATTTT. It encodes CASSPPQVGIHPDTQYF.

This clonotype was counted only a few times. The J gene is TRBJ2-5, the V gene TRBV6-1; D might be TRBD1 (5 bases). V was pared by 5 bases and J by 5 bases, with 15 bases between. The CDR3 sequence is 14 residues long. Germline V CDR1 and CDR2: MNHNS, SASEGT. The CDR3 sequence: CASSKGVRPETQYF. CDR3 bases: TGTGCCAGCAGTAAAGGGGTCCGACCGGAGACCCAGTACTTC.

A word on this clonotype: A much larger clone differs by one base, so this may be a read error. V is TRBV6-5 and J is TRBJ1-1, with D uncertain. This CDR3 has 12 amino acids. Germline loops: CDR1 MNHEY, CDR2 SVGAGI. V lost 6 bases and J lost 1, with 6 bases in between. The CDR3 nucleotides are TGTGCCAGCAGGCAGACGAACACTGAAGCTTTCTTT. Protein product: CASRQTNTEAFF.